Listed here are 26 T cell receptor beta chains from one sample, sequenced in a study of OX40 agonist ivuxolimab in advanced cancers. Assay: immunoSEQ multiplex PCR; the TCRdb copy retains only in-frame clones and omits some. This table holds around 45,000 clones, 86% found once. The material was CD4+ or CD8+ T cells sorted from blood, obtained in a trial of the OX40 agonist ivuxolimab. Every receptor here comes from an adult with an advanced solid tumor such as melanoma, head and neck, liver or kidney cancer.

This sequence joins TRBV7-2 and TRBJ1-4; 8 nucleotides line up with TRBD1. CDR3 length equals 13 residues. V lost 5 bases, J lost 5 bases, and 1 base stayed unmatched. CDR1 and CDR2 (germline): SGHTA, FQGNSA. In DNA form, the CDR3 reads TGTGCCAGCAGCCGACAGGGGAATGAAAAACTGTTTTTT. This codes for CASSRQGNEKLFF. The full variable domain, with the rest looked up from reference TRBV7-2 and TRBJ1-4, is GAGVSQSPSNKVTEKGKDVELRCDPISGHTALYWYRQSLGQGLEFLIYFQGNSAPDKSGLPSDRFSAERTGGSVSTLTIQRTQQEDSAVYLCASSRQGNEKLFFGSGTQLSVL.

The chain has TRBV19 and TRBJ1-1; D is possibly TRBD1 (5 bases). The CDR3 loop spans 14 amino acids. Between the trimmed V and J ends, which lost 6 bases and 0 bases, there was a span of 11 bases. CDR1 and CDR2 (germline): LNHDA, SQIVND (reference sequence). The CDR3 is CASRYAGLNTEAFF. DNA for the CDR3: TGTGCCAGTAGGTATGCAGGGTTGAACACTGAAGCTTTCTTT.

The chain is built from TRBV5-6 and TRBJ2-7; no clear D gene. This CDR3 is built from 15 residues. Germline values: CDR1 SGHDT, CDR2 YYEEEE. Trimming removed 4 bases at V and 0 bases at J, with 14 bases between. In nucleotides, the CDR3 is TGTGCCAGCAGCATCACCGGGCGTACCTCCTACGAGCAGTACTTC. Its translation is CASSITGRTSYEQYF.

The table lists this clone with a count of one. This chain joins TRBV6-6 and TRBJ1-6; TRBD1 is a possible D gene (6 bases). Germline-derived CDR1 and CDR2 are MNHNY and SVGAGI (reference sequence). The germline V and J ends were trimmed by 6 bases and 5 bases, with 14 bases remaining between them. This CDR3 contains 15 residues. The chain's CDR3 is CASSRPTGDNSPLHF. The CDR3 DNA reads TGTGCCAGCAGCCGTCCGACAGGAGATAATTCACCCCTCCACTTT.

Of note for this clone: Its ends do not fully match the called genes, so a read error is possible. V is TRBV7-7 and J is TRBJ2-5, with D uncertain. Looked up from germline, CDR1 is SSHAT and CDR2 is FNYEAQ (reference sequence). This CDR3 is 13 amino acids long. The CDR3 reads CASSFWGSQDQYF. The CDR3 region has the DNA TGTGCTAGCAGCTTTTGGGGTAGTCAAGACCAGTACTTC.

CDR3 DNA sequence: TGTGCCAGCAGTTGGAGCGGCAATTCACCCCTCCACTTT. This codes for CASSWSGNSPLHF. The chain carries TRBV6-5 and TRBJ1-6; D gene ambiguous. Trimming took off 4 bases at V and 7 bases at J, with 8 bases between the two ends. The CDR3 totals 13 residues. Germline V lookup: CDR1 MNHEY, CDR2 SVGAGI.

The chain carries TRBV11-2 and TRBJ1-6; 8 nucleotides align to TRBD1. The CDR3 contains 15 residues. From germline, CDR1 is SGHAT and CDR2 FQNNGV. The V and J ends lost 6 bases and 5 bases, in that order; junction bases with no gene match: 6. The CDR3 region has the DNA TGTGCCAGCAGTCAACAGGGGGGAGATAATTCACCCCTCCACTTT. Amino acids: CASSQQGGDNSPLHF.

The rearrangement uses TRBV7-9 and TRBJ2-5; 9 bases match TRBD2. The germline gives CDR1 SEHNR, CDR2 FQNEAQ (reference sequence). The CDR3 contains 16 residues. J gave up 5 bases and V 5 bases, and 12 bases lay outside the gene matches. The CDR3 region is CASSPSGSSGRETQYF. Written as DNA, the CDR3 is TGTGCCAGCAGCCCCTCGGGCTCCAGCGGGAGGGAGACCCAGTACTTC.

This clone was counted only a few times. The chain employs TRBV6-6 and TRBJ2-3; no reliable D call. This CDR3 comprises 15 residues. Germline CDR1 reads MNHNY; CDR2 reads SVGAGI (reference sequence). V lost 6 bases and J 1 base, leaving 14 bases between the germline ends. CDR3 sequence reads: CASSRRSTGTDTQYF. CDR3 DNA: TGTGCCAGCAGCCGACGTTCCACTGGCACAGATACGCAGTATTTT.

This clone was seen a single time. V gene TRBV11-2 combines with J gene TRBJ2-5; no clear D. The V end lost 5 bases, the J end lost 0 bases, and 4 bases lay between the germline ends. CDR3 size: 12 residues. Germline V lookup: CDR1 SGHAT, CDR2 FQNNGV. CDR3 coding DNA: TGTGCCAGCAGCCCACACCAAGAGACCCAGTACTTC. This translates into CASSPHQETQYF.

This chain connects TRBV6-5 to TRBJ2-7; weak D call: TRBD1 (6 bases). CDR3 length: 12 residues. CDR1 is MNHEY and CDR2 is SVGAGI in the germline V gene. The V and J ends lost 4 bases and 3 bases respectively, with 7 bases between them. CDR3 nucleotides: TGTGCCAGCAGTTTACAGGGCTACGAGCAGTACTTC. Translation: CASSLQGYEQYF.

The chain links TRBV5-1 to TRBJ1-4; D unclear. Germline CDR1 reads SGHRS; CDR2 reads YFSETQ. V lost 0 bases and J lost 0, with 9 bases in between. The CDR3 has 16 amino acids. CDR3 DNA: TGCGCCAGCAGCTTGGCTGCCGCGGCAACTAATGAAAAACTGTTTTTT. Encoded protein: CASSLAAAATNEKLFF. The full variable domain, rest sourced from reference TRBV5-1 and TRBJ1-4, is KAGVTQTPRYLIKTRGQQVTLSCSPISGHRSVSWYQQTPGQGLQFLFEYFSETQRNKGNFPGRFSGRQFSNSRSEMNVSTLELGDSALYLCASSLAAAATNEKLFFGSGTQLSVL.

The V and J genes are TRBV6-5 and TRBJ1-2; TRBD1 might be the D (5 bases). CDR1 MNHEY and CDR2 SVGAGI come from the germline V gene. Trimming left V 5 bases short and J 8 bases short, with 12 bases between. The CDR3 runs 12 residues. The CDR3 sequence is CASSPGQGGYTF. For the CDR3, the DNA is TGTGCCAGCAGTCCGGGCCAGGGAGGCTACACCTTC.

The chain is built from TRBV6-1 and TRBJ2-7, with a possible D match to TRBD2 (6 bases). The CDR3 consists of 11 residues. Germline CDR1 and CDR2: MNHNS and SASEGT. The ends were cut back, 4 bases at V and 8 bases at J, with 9 bases in the middle. The CDR3 is CASSAGVQQYF. For the CDR3, the DNA is TGTGCCAGCAGTGCGGGGGTTCAGCAGTACTTC.

This chain links TRBV5-4 with TRBJ2-7; 7 bases line up with TRBD2. The CDR3 extends over 13 amino acids. CDR1 and CDR2 from the germline V gene are SGHNT and YYREEE (reference sequence). With V trimmed by 2 bases and J by 4 bases, 3 bases remained unmatched. CDR3 sequence reads: CASSLAGSYEQYF. The CDR3 DNA reads TGTGCCAGCAGCTTAGCGGGATCTTACGAGCAGTACTTC. Drawing the rest from reference TRBV5-4 and TRBJ2-7, the complete variable domain is ETGVTQSPTHLIKTRGQQVTLRCSSQSGHNTVSWYQQALGQGPQFIFQYYREEENGRGNFPPRFSGLQFPNYSSELNVNALELDDSALYLCASSLAGSYEQYFGPGTRLTVT.

The genes are TRBV10-1 and TRBJ2-3; a possible D gene is TRBD1 (5 bases). V dropped 2 bases and J dropped 8 bases, with 5 bases sitting between them. The CDR3 consists of 11 residues. Germline V gives CDR1 WNHNN, CDR2 SYGVQD (reference sequence). CDR3 coding DNA: TGCGCCAGCAGTGAGAGGGGTACGCAGTATTTT. Translating gives CASSERGTQYF.

The V and J genes are TRBV5-1 and TRBJ2-6; 8 positions match TRBD1. There are 19 residues in the CDR3. The V gene's germline CDR1 is SGHRS and CDR2 YFSETQ. V was pared by 0 bases and J by 1 base, with 9 bases of the junction left unmatched. The CDR3 DNA sequence: TGCGCCAGCAGCTTGGTTAAAGGACAGGGCCTATCTGGGGCCAACGTCCTGACTTTC. Translating gives CASSLVKGQGLSGANVLTF.

The chain carries TRBV7-6 and TRBJ1-1, with D possibly being TRBD1 (5 bases). This CDR3 comprises 14 residues. V lost 3 bases and J 4 bases, leaving 12 bases between the germline ends. CDR1 is SGHVS and CDR2 is FNYEAQ in the germline V gene. The CDR3 bases are TGTGCCAGCAGCTTGGCCCAAGGGGCCACTGAAGCTTTCTTT. As protein: CASSLAQGATEAFF.

The chain is built from TRBV7-3 and TRBJ2-2; possible D gene TRBD2, 6 bases. The CDR3 spans 16 residues. Trimming removed 7 bases from V and 2 bases from J, with 17 bases in between. Germline CDR1 is SGHTA and CDR2 is FQGTGA. The CDR3 DNA is TGTGCCAGCACCTCAGGGACTCAGGGAAACACCGGGGAGCTGTTTTTT. Its protein product is CASTSGTQGNTGELFF.

CDR3 residues: CASSPGQQSSYEQYF. The DNA of the CDR3 is TGTGCCAGCAGCCCCGGACAGCAGAGCTCCTACGAGCAGTACTTC. The genes are TRBV6-6 and TRBJ2-7; a weak D match, TRBD1 (6 bases). The CDR3 covers 15 residues. Trimming removed 6 bases at V and 0 bases at J, with 15 bases between. The V gene's germline CDR1 is MNHNY and CDR2 SVGAGI (reference sequence).

V and J are TRBV7-9 and TRBJ2-3; TRBD2 matches at 13 bases. CDR1 SEHNR and CDR2 FQNEAQ come from the germline V gene (reference sequence). This CDR3 region has 17 residues. The J segment lost 1 base and the V segment lost 4 bases, leaving 5 bases of the junction unmatched. As DNA, the CDR3 is TGTGCCAGCAGCTGGGGACTAGCGGGGCCCCGCACAGATACGCAGTATTTT. Translating it yields CASSWGLAGPRTDTQYF.

The V call is TRBV19, the J call TRBJ1-1; D unclear. The germline V gene has CDR1 LNHDA and CDR2 SQIVND (reference sequence). This CDR3 region has 13 residues. V lost 3 bases and J 1 base, leaving 6 bases between the germline ends. CDR3 sequence: CASSISRNTEAFF. As DNA, the CDR3 is TGTGCCAGTAGTATTTCTCGGAACACTGAAGCTTTCTTT.

J is TRBJ2-5 and V is TRBV9, with a possible D match to TRBD1 (6 bases). CDR1 and CDR2 (germline): SGDLS, YYNGEE. The CDR3 loop spans 14 amino acids. V was cut by 3 bases and J by 5 bases, with 14 bases left in between. The CDR3, as DNA: TGTGCCAGCAGCGCGGAACAGGGCGGGGAGACCCAGTACTTC. This encodes CASSAEQGGETQYF.

This clone was detected once. The chain uses TRBV6-1 and TRBJ2-5, with a tentative D call TRBD1 (7 bases). This CDR3 is 14 amino acids long. V was shortened by 7 bases and J by 5 bases, with 17 bases between the two germline ends. CDR1 MNHNS and CDR2 SASEGT come from the germline V gene. CDR3 protein: CASNPRQGGETQYF. DNA for the CDR3: TGTGCCAGCAACCCCAGACAGGGAGGCGAGACCCAGTACTTC.

This clone was counted only a few times. The chain couples TRBV6-1 to TRBJ2-7; D is perhaps TRBD1 (5 bases). V was cut by 2 bases and J by 1 base, with 9 bases left in between. Germline CDR1 MNHNS, CDR2 SASEGT. This CDR3 comprises 14 residues. The CDR3 is CASSERGGSYEQYF. CDR3 DNA: TGTGCCAGCAGTGAAAGGGGTGGATCCTACGAGCAGTACTTC.

The rearrangement uses TRBV27 and TRBJ2-3; TRBD2 is a possible D gene (7 bases). Germline CDR1 is MNHEY and CDR2 is SMNVEV (reference sequence). The V end was cut by 2 bases, the J end by 4 bases, with 22 bases between. The CDR3 length is 18 residues. CDR3 nucleotide sequence: TGTGCCAGCAGTTTACCTCCTCAGCGCCCCGGGGGGCCAGATACGCAGTATTTT. Protein: CASSLPPQRPGGPDTQYF.